This section outlines one T cell receptor beta chain sequence together with its context. In the authors' workflow: Estimated nucleated cell counts came from reference gene primer amplification. This table comes from immunoSEQ multiplex PCR, and its TCRdb copy is limited to in-frame clones, with some not included. The D gene and trimming were derived from the DNA, and the V and J assignments and clone size from that table. This sample has 90,000 to 100,000 clones, with approximately 84% found just once. The entry originates in a study of blood T cell repertoires in COVID-19. Study as a whole: The United States, Italy and Spain were the sources of the acute and convalescent COVID-19 samples. Sources were T cells, B-cell-depleted T cells, or PBMCs; the material itself was cDNA or gDNA.

V was clipped by 4 bases and J by 4 bases; unmatched bases: 5. Germline V gene data show CDR1 as KGHDR and CDR2 as SFDVKD. This CDR3 comprises 15 residues. The source of this sequence is a woman aged 55 to 70 with acute or convalescent COVID-19. The gene calls are TRBV24-1 and TRBJ1-5, with 8 bases identical to TRBD1. Sequenced: peripheral blood. The CDR3 DNA reads as TGTGCCACCAGTGACGGACAGGGATTAAATCAGCCCCAGCATTTT. It is translated as CATSDGQGLNQPQHF.